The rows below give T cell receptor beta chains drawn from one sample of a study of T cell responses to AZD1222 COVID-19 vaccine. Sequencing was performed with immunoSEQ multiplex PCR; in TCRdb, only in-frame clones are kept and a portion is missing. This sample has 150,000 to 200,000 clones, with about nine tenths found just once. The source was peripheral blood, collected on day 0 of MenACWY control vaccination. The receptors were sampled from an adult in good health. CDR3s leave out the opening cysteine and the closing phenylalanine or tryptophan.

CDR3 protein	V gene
SASRGQGSNQPQH	TRBV20-1
ASSPPRTSGGPDEGEQY	TRBV5-4
ASSPPGRPEQF	TRBV5-1
ASSREISGNTIY	TRBV5-4
SAGGEDMGYT	TRBV29-1
ASAWGDTQY	TRBV11-2
ASSLAGDNQPQH	TRBV28
ASSQEEGQPQH	TRBV4-1
ASSESGVNAGELF	TRBV10-2
ASSSPEGETQY	TRBV12-3/TRBV12-4
ASSTSAGTGLMNTEAF	TRBV6-2/TRBV6-3
ASSLTGEGYNEQF	TRBV7-3
ASSEQGAYGYT	TRBV2
ATSRIKVTQGISYEQY	TRBV15
ASSVGLEGGHAY	TRBV9
ASWVDSNQPQH	TRBV6-6
ASSLDVNTEAF	TRBV11-2
ASSVAGGGSGYT	TRBV9
ASSAGVGKVGTDTQY	TRBV18
ASSEGASNQPQH	TRBV2
ASSQDPQGGTIYEQY	TRBV4-2
ASSASGTPDNSPLH	TRBV9
ASSYTYEQY	TRBV6-2/TRBV6-3
ASSQDGRSSYEQY	TRBV4-2
ASSVGPRLAGTSEQF	TRBV9
ASGREYEQY	TRBV28
ASSSLAGGQETQY	TRBV28
ASSPGTGGWQPQH	TRBV6-5
ASRQGLAGGDEQF	TRBV6-5